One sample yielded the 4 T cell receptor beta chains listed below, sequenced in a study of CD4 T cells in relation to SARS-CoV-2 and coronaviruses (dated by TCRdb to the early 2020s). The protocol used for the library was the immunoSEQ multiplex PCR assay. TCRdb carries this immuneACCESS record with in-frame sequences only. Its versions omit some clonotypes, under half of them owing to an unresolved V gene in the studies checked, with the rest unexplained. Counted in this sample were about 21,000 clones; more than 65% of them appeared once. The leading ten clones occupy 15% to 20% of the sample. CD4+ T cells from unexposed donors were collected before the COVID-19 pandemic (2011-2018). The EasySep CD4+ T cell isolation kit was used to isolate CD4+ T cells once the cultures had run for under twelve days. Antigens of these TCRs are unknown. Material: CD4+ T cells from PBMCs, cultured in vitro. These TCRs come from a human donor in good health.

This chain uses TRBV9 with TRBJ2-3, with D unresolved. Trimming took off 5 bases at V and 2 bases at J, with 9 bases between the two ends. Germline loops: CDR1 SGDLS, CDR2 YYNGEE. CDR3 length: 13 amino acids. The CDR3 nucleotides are TGTGCCAGCAGTGAAATTACCACAGATACGCAGTATTTT. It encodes CASSEITTDTQYF.

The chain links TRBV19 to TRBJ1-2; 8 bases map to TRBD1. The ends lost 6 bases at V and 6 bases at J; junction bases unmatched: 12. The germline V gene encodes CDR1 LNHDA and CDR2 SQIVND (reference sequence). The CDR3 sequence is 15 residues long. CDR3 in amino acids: CASRNPDREGNGYTF. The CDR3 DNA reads TGTGCCAGTAGGAACCCGGACAGGGAGGGAAATGGCTACACCTTC.

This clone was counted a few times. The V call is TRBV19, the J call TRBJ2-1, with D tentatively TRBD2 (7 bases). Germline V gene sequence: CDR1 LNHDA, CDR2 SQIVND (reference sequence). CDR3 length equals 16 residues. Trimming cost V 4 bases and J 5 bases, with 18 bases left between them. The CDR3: CASSSRGGAEHNEQFF. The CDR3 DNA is TGTGCCAGTAGTAGTCGAGGGGGGGCTGAACACAATGAGCAGTTCTTC.

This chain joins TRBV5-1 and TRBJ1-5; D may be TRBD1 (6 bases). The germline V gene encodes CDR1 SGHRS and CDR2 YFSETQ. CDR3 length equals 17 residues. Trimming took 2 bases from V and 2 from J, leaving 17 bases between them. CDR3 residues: CASSLNAGEARNQPQHF. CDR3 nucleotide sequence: TGCGCCAGCAGCTTAAACGCAGGGGAAGCCCGCAATCAGCCCCAGCATTTT.